This T cell receptor beta chain emerged from a study of blood T cell repertoires in COVID-19 (TCRdb year 2020). About the investigation overall: The collaborator samples originated in the United States, Italy and Spain and spanned the acute and convalescent phases of COVID-19. Samples came from the ongoing ImmuneRACE study (first 160 participants) plus 1,254 subjects from 6 global collaborators. The repertoires were released in a freely available public database meant as a resource for research on the immune response to SARS-CoV-2. Nearly every sample came with metadata listing a de-identified subject ID, COVID-19 status, age in years and sex. HLA class I and class II types, where available, came from metadata supplied by the sample provider rather than from assay-based typing. The dataset comprised deeply sampled blood TCRbeta repertoires from subjects exposed to, actively infected with, or recovered from COVID-19. The material from the prospective study consisted of cDNA or gDNA derived from T cells, B-cell-depleted T cells, or PBMCs. What the research found in general, with its limitations: The quantity of clinical and demographic metadata differed by source and by participant and was supplied without curation.

Regarding this clone: Its antigen remains unidentified. No base quality information exists; no much larger clone differs at one position.

TCRbeta CDR3 regions were amplified from genomic DNA by means of the immunoSEQ Assay, a bias-controlled multiplex PCR. The source study handled its data this way. The number of nucleated cells in each sample was estimated by amplification of reference gene primers within the assay. To quantify the absolute abundance of each unique TCRbeta CDR3 rearrangement, sequence reads were collapsed and filtered. For each sample, productive Simpson clonality was calculated as the square root of Simpson's diversity index over productive rearrangements. TCRdb took this table from immuneACCESS and kept in-frame rearrangements with V and J called. Such tables lack part of the clones; where checked against another copy, unresolved V genes explain under half of the gap, and the rest is unexplained. V, J and clone size are those of that table, while D and trimming were read from the DNA. The sample table shows about 340,000 clones, and around 91% are seen once. The ten biggest clones cover less than 3.5% of the sample.

CDR1 SGHRS and CDR2 YFSETQ are derived from the germline V gene. Deletion took 0 bases off V and 6 bases off J, with a span of 9 bases between the germline ends. Measured from the cysteine to the phenylalanine, the CDR3 is 14 residues long. The retained sequence is limited to the CDR3, 42 bases, with the frame set at the first base. A second Seattle source provided samples from volunteer blood donors who had recovered from COVID-19. The collaborating institutions used their own protocols to collect whole blood in K2EDTA tubes. For TCRbeta analysis, collaborators shipped samples as frozen whole blood, isolated PBMCs, or DNA extracted from either of those sample types.

The TCR comes from a woman aged 18-29 years who had recovered from COVID-19. Source material: peripheral blood. The chain employs TRBV5-1 and TRBJ2-2; the D segment could be TRBD2, given 5 matching bases. The sequenced DNA is TGCGCCAGCAGCTTGGTGGCGGGCCCCGGGGAGCTGTTTTTT. It encodes CASSLVAGPGELFF. The full variable domain, completed from the reference TRBV5-1 and TRBJ2-2 proteins outside the CDR3, reads KAGVTQTPRYLIKTRGQQVTLSCSPISGHRSVSWYQQTPGQGLQFLFEYFSETQRNKGNFPGRFSGRQFSNSRSEMNVSTLELGDSALYLCASSLVAGPGELFFGEGSRLTVL.